This record concerns one T cell receptor beta chain sequence. Its target is unknown. The CDR3 runs 14 residues. CDR1 and CDR2 (germline): MDHEN, SYDVKM. The germline V and J ends were trimmed by 4 bases and 3 bases, with 11 bases remaining between them. Measured with immunoSEQ multiplex PCR; TCRdb has only the in-frame clones, and not every one. The table has over 2 million clones, roughly 94% seen once. The sample is drawn from a study of shared clonotypes between healthy human individuals. Study conclusions and caveats: Naive subsets typically showed greater estimated richness than memory subsets. Inspection by rarefaction showed sorted-subset sequencing to be incomplete despite large depth.

The receptor was isolated from a man between 18 and 29 years old in good health. The sample was naive CD4+ T cells sorted from blood. Regarding subset: CD45RA+ positively selected. The chain is built from TRBV28 and TRBJ2-3; D gene uncertain. CDR3 region: CASSSVTSTDTQYF. CDR3 nucleotides: TGTGCCAGCAGTTCCGTGACATCTACAGATACGCAGTATTTT.